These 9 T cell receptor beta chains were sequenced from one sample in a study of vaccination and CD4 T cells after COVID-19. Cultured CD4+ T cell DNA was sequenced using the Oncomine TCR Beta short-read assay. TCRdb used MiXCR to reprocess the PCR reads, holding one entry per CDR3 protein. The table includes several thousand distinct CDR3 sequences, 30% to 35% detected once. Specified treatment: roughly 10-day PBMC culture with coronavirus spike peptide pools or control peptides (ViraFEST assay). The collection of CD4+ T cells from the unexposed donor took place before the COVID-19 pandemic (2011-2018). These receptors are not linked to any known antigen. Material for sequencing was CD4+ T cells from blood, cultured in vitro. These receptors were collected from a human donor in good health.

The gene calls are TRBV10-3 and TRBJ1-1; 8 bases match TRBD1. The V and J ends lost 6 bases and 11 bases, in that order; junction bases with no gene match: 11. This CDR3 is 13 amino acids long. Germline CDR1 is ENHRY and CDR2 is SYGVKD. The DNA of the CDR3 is TGTGCCATCAGGGGACAGGATGAGTTCGAGGCTTTCTTT. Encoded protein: CAIRGQDEFEAFF.

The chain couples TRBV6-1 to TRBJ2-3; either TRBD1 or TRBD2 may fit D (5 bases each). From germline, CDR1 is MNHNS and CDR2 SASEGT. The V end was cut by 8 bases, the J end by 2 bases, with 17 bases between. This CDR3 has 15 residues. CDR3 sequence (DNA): TGTGCCAGCGCGGGTGCAGGGTCGTTCACAGATACGCAGTATTTT. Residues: CASAGAGSFTDTQYF.

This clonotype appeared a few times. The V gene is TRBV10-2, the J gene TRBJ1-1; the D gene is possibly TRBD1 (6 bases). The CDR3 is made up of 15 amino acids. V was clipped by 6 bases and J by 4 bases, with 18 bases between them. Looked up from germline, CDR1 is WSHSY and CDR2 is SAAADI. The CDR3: CASRLRSTGITEAFF. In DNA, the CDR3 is TGCGCCAGCAGATTAAGGAGTACAGGGATCACTGAAGCTTTCTTT.

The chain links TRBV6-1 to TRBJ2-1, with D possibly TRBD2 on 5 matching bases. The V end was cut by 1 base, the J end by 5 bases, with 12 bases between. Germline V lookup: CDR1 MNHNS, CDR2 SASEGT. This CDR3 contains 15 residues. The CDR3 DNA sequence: TGTGCCAGCAGTGAAGTAACTAGTCGTAACAATGAGCAGTTCTTC. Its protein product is CASSEVTSRNNEQFF.

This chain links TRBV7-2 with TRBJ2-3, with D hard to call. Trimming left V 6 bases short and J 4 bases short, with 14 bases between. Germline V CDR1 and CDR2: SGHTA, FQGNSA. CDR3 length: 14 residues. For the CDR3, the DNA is TGTGCCAGCAGGTCCGGATTATCCGCAGATACGCAGTATTTT. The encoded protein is CASRSGLSADTQYF.

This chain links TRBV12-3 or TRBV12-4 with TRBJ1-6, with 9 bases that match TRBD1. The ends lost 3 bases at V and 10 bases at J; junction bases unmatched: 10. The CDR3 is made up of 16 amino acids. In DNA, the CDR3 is TGTGCCAGCAGTTTCGCAGGACAGGGGACGGGGTCACCCCTCCACTTT. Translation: CASSFAGQGTGSPLHF.

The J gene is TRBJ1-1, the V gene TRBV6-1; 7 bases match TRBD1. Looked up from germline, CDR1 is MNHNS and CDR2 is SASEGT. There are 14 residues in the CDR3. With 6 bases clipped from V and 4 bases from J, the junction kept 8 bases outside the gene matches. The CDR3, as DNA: TGTGCCAGCAGCTCACCCCAGGGGGGCACTGAAGCTTTCTTT. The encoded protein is CASSSPQGGTEAFF.

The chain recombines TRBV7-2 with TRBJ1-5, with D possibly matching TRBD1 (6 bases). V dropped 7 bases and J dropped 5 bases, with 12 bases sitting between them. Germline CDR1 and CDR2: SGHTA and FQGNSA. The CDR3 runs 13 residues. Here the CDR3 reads CASTRQVDQPQHF. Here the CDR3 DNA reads TGTGCCAGCACCCGACAGGTAGATCAGCCCCAGCATTTT.

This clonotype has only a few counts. The CDR3 sequence: CASSLGDSYYEQYF. The CDR3 coding sequence is TGTGCCAGCAGCTTAGGGGACAGTTACTACGAGCAGTACTTC. V and J are TRBV7-9 and TRBJ2-7, with 7 nucleotides matching TRBD1. Germline V gene sequence: CDR1 SEHNR, CDR2 FQNEAQ (reference sequence). The CDR3 runs to 14 residues. V dropped 1 base and J dropped 3; count of bases not matched to a gene: 3. Looking up the rest from reference TRBV7-9 and TRBJ2-7 gives the full variable domain: DTGVSQNPRHKITKRGQNVTFRCDPISEHNRLYWYRQTLGQGPEFLTYFQNEAQLEKSRLLSDRFSAERPKGSFSTLEIQRTEQGDSAMYLCASSLGDSYYEQYFGPGTRLTVT.